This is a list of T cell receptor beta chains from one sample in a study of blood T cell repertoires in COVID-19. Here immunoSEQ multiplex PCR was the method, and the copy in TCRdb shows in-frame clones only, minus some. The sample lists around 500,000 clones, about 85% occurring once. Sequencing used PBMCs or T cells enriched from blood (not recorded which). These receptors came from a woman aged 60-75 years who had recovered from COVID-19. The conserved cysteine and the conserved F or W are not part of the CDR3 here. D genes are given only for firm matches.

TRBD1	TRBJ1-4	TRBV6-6	ASSYRSGTGGEKLF
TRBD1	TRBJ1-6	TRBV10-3	AISDLGQGFSPLH
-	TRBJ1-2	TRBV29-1	SVEDREVSYT
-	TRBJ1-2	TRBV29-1	SAQGAGDGYT
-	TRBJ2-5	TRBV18	ASSPRLADLQETQY
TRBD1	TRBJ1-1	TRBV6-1	ASSERRTGLPRSF
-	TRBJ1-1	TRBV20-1	SALRVEAF
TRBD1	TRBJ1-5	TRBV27	ASSWTGRGQPQH
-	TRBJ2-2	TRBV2	ASIVGENTGELF
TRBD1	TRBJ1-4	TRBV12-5	ASGYPDRGPEKLF
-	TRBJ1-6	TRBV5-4	ASSSKPTGTGSPLH
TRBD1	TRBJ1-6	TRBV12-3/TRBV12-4	ASKDRSNSPLH
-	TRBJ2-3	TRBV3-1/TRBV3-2	ASSQGAGPDTQY
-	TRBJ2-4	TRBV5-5	ASSSDSRVNIQY
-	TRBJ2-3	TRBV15	ATSSQRYPGDTQY
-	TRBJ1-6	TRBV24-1	ATSSAGEMGSPLH
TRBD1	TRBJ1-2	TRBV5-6	ASSWTGADYGYT
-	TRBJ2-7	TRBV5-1	ASSFTDSYEQY
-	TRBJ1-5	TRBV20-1	SASMGPQSNQPQH
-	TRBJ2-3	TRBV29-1	SVETGATDTQY
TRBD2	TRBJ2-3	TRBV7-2	ASSLWGGDTQY
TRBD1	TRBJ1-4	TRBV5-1	ASSFTGGTNEKLF
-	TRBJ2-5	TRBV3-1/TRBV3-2	ASSQGPLTQY